This TCR beta chain was sequenced during a study of blood T cell repertoires in COVID-19. In the study overall: COVID-19 samples collected from the United States, Italy and Spain covered acute and convalescent phases. In each case, the material was cDNA or gDNA derived from T cells, B-cell-depleted T cells, or PBMCs.

In the source study's methods: Amplification of reference gene primers was used by the study to estimate nucleated cell counts. Only in-frame clones appear in the TCRdb table, and some are missing; sequencing was by immunoSEQ multiplex PCR. V, J and clone size are those of that table, while D and trimming were read from the DNA. Of over 150,000 clones listed, about four fifths are singletons. The CDR3 is 15 residues long. The V gene's germline CDR1 is MNHNY and CDR2 SVGAGI (reference sequence). V was pared by 3 bases and J by 1 base, with 0 bases of the junction left unmatched. The sequence derives from a human donor in a cohort sampled during active COVID-19. The chain employs TRBV6-6 and TRBJ2-1; 10 bases map to TRBD2. Sequenced material: peripheral blood. Written as DNA, the CDR3 is TGTGCCAGCAGTTATAGCGGGGGGTCCTACAATGAGCAGTTCTTC. As protein: CASSYSGGSYNEQFF.